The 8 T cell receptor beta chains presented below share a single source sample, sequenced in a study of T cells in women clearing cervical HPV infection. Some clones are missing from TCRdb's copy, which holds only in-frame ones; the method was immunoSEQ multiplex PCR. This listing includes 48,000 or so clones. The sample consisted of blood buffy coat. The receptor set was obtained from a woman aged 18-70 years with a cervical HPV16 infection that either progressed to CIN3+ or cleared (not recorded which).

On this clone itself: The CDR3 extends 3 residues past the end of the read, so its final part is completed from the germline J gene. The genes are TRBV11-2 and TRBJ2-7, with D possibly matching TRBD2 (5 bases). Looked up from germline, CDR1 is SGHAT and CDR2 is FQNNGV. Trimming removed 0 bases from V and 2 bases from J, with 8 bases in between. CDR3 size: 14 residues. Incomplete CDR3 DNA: TGTGCCAGCAGCTTAGAGCGGACTGCCTACGAG. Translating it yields CASSLERTAYE. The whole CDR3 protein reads CASSLERTAYEQYF.

The sequenced CDR3 bases are TGTGCCTGGGAGGCCCAAGAGACC. As protein: CAWEAQET. The CDR3, in full, reads CAWEAQETQYF. This rearrangement joins TRBV30 to TRBJ2-5, with D unresolved. Read sequence stops 3 residues before the CDR3 end, and the germline J gene provides the missing end. Germline-derived CDR1 and CDR2 are GTSNPN and SVGIG (reference sequence). The CDR3 is 11 residues long. The V gene lost 5 bases and the J gene lost 1 base, with 5 bases spanning the gap.

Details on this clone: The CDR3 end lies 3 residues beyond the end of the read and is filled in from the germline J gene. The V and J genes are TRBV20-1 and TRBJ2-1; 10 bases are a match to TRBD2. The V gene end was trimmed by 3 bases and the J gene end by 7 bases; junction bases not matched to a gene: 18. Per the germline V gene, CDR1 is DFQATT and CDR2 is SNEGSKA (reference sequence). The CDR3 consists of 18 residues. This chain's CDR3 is CSARVFASGRLFGNEQFF. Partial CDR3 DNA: TGCAGTGCTAGGGTTTTCGCTAGCGGGAGACTTTTTGGGAATGAG.

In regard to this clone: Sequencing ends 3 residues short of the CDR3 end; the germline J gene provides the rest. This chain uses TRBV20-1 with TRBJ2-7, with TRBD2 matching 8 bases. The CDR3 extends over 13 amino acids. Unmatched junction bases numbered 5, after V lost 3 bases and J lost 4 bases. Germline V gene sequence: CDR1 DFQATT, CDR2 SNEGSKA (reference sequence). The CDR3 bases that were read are TGCAGTGCTAGCGACGGGGGGGAGTACGAG. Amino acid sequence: CSASDGGEYE. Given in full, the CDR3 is CSASDGGEYEQYF.

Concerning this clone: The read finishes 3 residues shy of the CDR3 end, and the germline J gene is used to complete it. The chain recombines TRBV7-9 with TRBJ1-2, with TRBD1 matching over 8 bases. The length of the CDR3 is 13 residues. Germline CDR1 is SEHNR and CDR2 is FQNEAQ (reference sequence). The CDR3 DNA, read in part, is TGTGCCAGCAGCGAAACAGGGGGTTGGGGC. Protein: CASSETGGWG. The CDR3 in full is CASSETGGWGYTF.

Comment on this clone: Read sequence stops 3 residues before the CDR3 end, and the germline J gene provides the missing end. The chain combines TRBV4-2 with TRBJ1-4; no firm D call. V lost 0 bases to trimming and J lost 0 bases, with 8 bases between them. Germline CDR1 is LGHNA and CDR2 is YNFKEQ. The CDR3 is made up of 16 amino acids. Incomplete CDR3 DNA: TGTGCCAGCAGCCAAGAAGCTGTTGCAACTAATGAAAAA. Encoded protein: CASSQEAVATNEK. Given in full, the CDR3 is CASSQEAVATNEKLFF.

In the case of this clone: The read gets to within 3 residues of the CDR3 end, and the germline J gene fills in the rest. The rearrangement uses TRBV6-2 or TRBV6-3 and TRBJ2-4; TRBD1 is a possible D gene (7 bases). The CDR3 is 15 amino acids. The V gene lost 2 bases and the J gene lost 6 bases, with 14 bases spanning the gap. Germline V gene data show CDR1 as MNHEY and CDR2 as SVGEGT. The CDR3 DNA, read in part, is TGTGCCAGCAGTTACGCGACAGGGAGGTCAAACATT. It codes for CASSYATGRSNI. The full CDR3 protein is CASSYATGRSNIQYF.

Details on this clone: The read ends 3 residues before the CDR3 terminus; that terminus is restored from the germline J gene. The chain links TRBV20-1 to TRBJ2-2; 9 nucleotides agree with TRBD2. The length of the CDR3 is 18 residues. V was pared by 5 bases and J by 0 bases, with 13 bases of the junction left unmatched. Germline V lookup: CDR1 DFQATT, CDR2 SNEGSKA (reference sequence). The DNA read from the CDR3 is TGCAGTGCTCCTCACCGGCTAGCGGGGAAAGCGAACACCGGGGAG. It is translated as CSAPHRLAGKANTGE. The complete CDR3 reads CSAPHRLAGKANTGELFF.